These T cell receptor beta chains were read from a single sample in a study of blood T cell repertoires in COVID-19. The table came from immunoSEQ multiplex PCR; TCRdb's copy has only in-frame clones and leaves some out. This sample has 75,000 to 100,000 clones, with around 87% found just once. What was sequenced was peripheral blood. The receptor set was obtained from an elderly woman with acute or convalescent COVID-19. Each CDR3 is given with its conserved first and last residue. Each record gives: clone size, D gene, J gene, V gene, CDR3 protein, CDR3 DNA. The D gene is left open where the match is weak. Not every row has a clone size; where given, it reads once, few, many or a size class.

size: NA
D: NA
J: TRBJ1-2
V: TRBV6-5
CDR3: CASSYRQDGDCTF
DNA: TGTGCCAGCAGTTACCGTCAAGACGGAGATTGCACCTTC

size: NA
D: NA
J: TRBJ1-1
V: TRBV15
CDR3: CATGMGARRTEAFF
DNA: TGTGCCACCGGAATGGGCGCACGCCGCACTGAAGCTTTCTTT

size: once
D: TRBD2
J: TRBJ2-1
V: TRBV14
CDR3: CASGGGAAGGEQFF
DNA: TGTGCCAGCGGGGGAGGGGCGGCGGGAGGCGAGCAGTTCTTC

size: NA
D: TRBD2
J: TRBJ2-1
V: TRBV24-1
CDR3: CATSGGSGTSHYNEQFF
DNA: TGTGCCACCAGTGGGGGGAGCGGGACTAGCCATTACAATGAGCAGTTCTTC

size: NA
D: NA
J: TRBJ2-5
V: TRBV6-2/TRBV6-3
CDR3: CASSATLGGEQETQYF
DNA: TGTGCCAGCAGTGCAACTCTCGGGGGAGAACAAGAGACCCAGTACTTC

size: NA
D: TRBD1
J: TRBJ2-5
V: TRBV13
CDR3: CASSLGQGGRKTQYF
DNA: TGTGCCAGCAGCTTGGGACAGGGAGGAAGGAAGACCCAGTACTTC

size: NA
D: NA
J: TRBJ1-5
V: TRBV9
CDR3: CASSVDPILQPQHF
DNA: TGTGCCAGCAGCGTAGATCCTATCCTTCAGCCCCAGCATTTT

size: NA
D: NA
J: TRBJ2-5
V: TRBV12-3/TRBV12-4
CDR3: CASSLQETQYF
DNA: TGTGCCAGCAGCCTCCAAGAGACCCAGTACTTC

size: NA
D: TRBD1
J: TRBJ1-2
V: TRBV6-5
CDR3: CASGQGLFGGYTF
DNA: TGTGCCAGCGGACAGGGCCTGTTCGGTGGCTACACCTTC

size: NA
D: NA
J: TRBJ2-1
V: TRBV5-1
CDR3: CASSPLPGWVNEQFF
DNA: TGCGCCAGCAGCCCCCTCCCAGGCTGGGTCAATGAGCAGTTCTTC

size: NA
D: TRBD2
J: TRBJ2-7
V: TRBV27
CDR3: CASSPKGLAGGAGKQYF
DNA: TGTGCCAGCAGTCCCAAGGGACTAGCGGGAGGGGCAGGGAAGCAGTACTTC

size: NA
D: NA
J: TRBJ1-5
V: TRBV7-9
CDR3: CASSLASSNQPQHF
DNA: TGTGCCAGCAGCTTAGCCAGTAGCAATCAGCCCCAGCATTTT

size: NA
D: TRBD1
J: TRBJ2-4
V: TRBV6-1
CDR3: CASSEGQAAKNIQYF
DNA: TGTGCCAGCAGTGAGGGACAGGCCGCAAAAAACATTCAGTACTTC

size: NA
D: TRBD1
J: TRBJ1-1
V: TRBV7-9
CDR3: CASSLVGGGGAEAFF
DNA: TGTGCCAGCAGCTTAGTAGGGGGCGGTGGCGCTGAAGCTTTCTTT

size: once
D: NA
J: TRBJ1-5
V: TRBV18
CDR3: CASSPKTVPQPQHF
DNA: TGTGCCAGCTCACCTAAGACAGTACCTCAGCCCCAGCATTTT

size: NA
D: NA
J: TRBJ1-6
V: TRBV14
CDR3: CASSLSGGGSPLHF
DNA: TGTGCCAGCAGCCTGTCCGGGGGTGGGTCACCCCTCCACTTT

size: NA
D: TRBD1
J: TRBJ1-6
V: TRBV27
CDR3: CASSLRKGQGYNSPLHF
DNA: TGTGCCAGCAGTTTAAGGAAAGGACAGGGATATAATTCACCCCTCCACTTT

size: NA
D: TRBD1
J: TRBJ1-1
V: TRBV19
CDR3: CASSRTGMNTEAFF
DNA: TGTGCCAGTAGTAGGACAGGAATGAACACTGAAGCTTTCTTT

size: NA
D: TRBD2
J: TRBJ2-3
V: TRBV5-1
CDR3: CASSFDGRAGTDTQYF
DNA: TGCGCCAGCAGCTTCGACGGGAGGGCCGGCACAGATACGCAGTATTTT

size: NA
D: TRBD1
J: TRBJ1-2
V: TRBV7-6
CDR3: CASSLGGRSGGGYTF
DNA: TGTGCCAGCAGCTTAGGGGGCAGATCAGGGGGGGGCTACACCTTC

size: NA
D: NA
J: TRBJ1-5
V: TRBV7-9
CDR3: CASSEQGFTNQPQHF
DNA: TGTGCCAGCAGCGAACAGGGATTCACTAATCAGCCCCAGCATTTT

size: NA
D: NA
J: TRBJ1-3
V: TRBV10-3
CDR3: CALRASGNTIYF
DNA: TGTGCCCTGCGGGCCTCTGGAAACACCATATATTTT

size: NA
D: TRBD2
J: TRBJ2-5
V: TRBV2
CDR3: CASSVSGGAETQYF
DNA: TGTGCCAGCAGTGTCAGCGGGGGGGCTGAGACCCAGTACTTC

size: NA
D: NA
J: TRBJ2-5
V: TRBV11-2
CDR3: CASSPTRTEETQYF
DNA: TGTGCCAGCAGCCCTACTAGAACTGAAGAGACCCAGTACTTC

size: NA
D: TRBD2
J: TRBJ2-7
V: TRBV7-2
CDR3: CASSLRETSGPYHSYEQYF
DNA: TGTGCCAGCAGCTTACGGGAGACTAGCGGTCCCTATCACTCCTACGAGCAGTACTTC

size: NA
D: TRBD2
J: TRBJ2-1
V: TRBV18
CDR3: CASSPRFSGRTGANEQFF
DNA: TGTGCCAGCTCACCACGTTTTAGCGGGAGAACGGGGGCGAATGAGCAGTTCTTC

size: NA
D: NA
J: TRBJ2-7
V: TRBV27
CDR3: CASKGGESHEQYF
DNA: TGTGCCAGCAAAGGGGGGGAGTCCCACGAGCAGTACTTC

size: NA
D: TRBD2
J: TRBJ2-4
V: TRBV19
CDR3: CASRDSGRSIGKNIQYF
DNA: TGTGCCAGTAGAGATAGCGGGAGAAGTATAGGCAAAAACATTCAGTACTTC

size: NA
D: TRBD1
J: TRBJ1-5
V: TRBV15
CDR3: CATSRGTGELIGNQPQHF
DNA: TGTGCCACCAGCAGAGGCACAGGGGAATTGATCGGCAATCAGCCCCAGCATTTT

size: NA
D: TRBD1
J: TRBJ1-4
V: TRBV5-1
CDR3: CASSSGDRAKEKLFF
DNA: TGCGCCAGCAGCTCCGGGGACAGGGCAAAGGAAAAACTGTTTTTT

size: once
D: NA
J: TRBJ1-1
V: TRBV15
CDR3: CATSPFGTRGTEAFF
DNA: TGTGCCACCAGCCCCTTCGGAACCCGGGGCACTGAAGCTTTCTTT

size: NA
D: NA
J: TRBJ1-1
V: TRBV19
CDR3: CASDKGVHTEAFF
DNA: TGTGCCAGTGATAAAGGGGTTCACACTGAAGCTTTCTTT

size: NA
D: TRBD2
J: TRBJ2-3
V: TRBV30
CDR3: CAWRGLASTDTQYF
DNA: TGTGCCTGGAGGGGACTAGCGAGCACAGATACGCAGTATTTT

size: few
D: TRBD1
J: TRBJ1-4
V: TRBV5-1
CDR3: CASSLVPGGVEKLFF
DNA: TGCGCCAGCAGCTTGGTTCCAGGGGGCGTTGAAAAACTGTTTTTT

size: NA
D: NA
J: TRBJ2-1
V: TRBV20-1
CDR3: CSASSIGSWNEQFF
DNA: TGCAGTGCTAGTTCCATCGGGTCATGGAATGAGCAGTTCTTC

size: NA
D: TRBD2
J: TRBJ2-1
V: TRBV5-1
CDR3: CASSAGISPEVQFF
DNA: TGCGCCAGCTCAGCGGGGATCTCGCCGGAGGTGCAGTTCTTC

size: NA
D: TRBD2
J: TRBJ2-1
V: TRBV2
CDR3: CASGGDAVKQFF
DNA: TGTGCCAGCGGGGGGGACGCCGTGAAGCAGTTCTTC

size: NA
D: NA
J: TRBJ2-5
V: TRBV30
CDR3: CAWSDLGAPGETQYF
DNA: TGTGCCTGGAGTGATCTGGGGGCCCCCGGAGAGACCCAGTACTTC

size: NA
D: TRBD1
J: TRBJ2-2
V: TRBV11-3
CDR3: CASSSNRGPGELFF
DNA: TGTGCCAGCAGCTCTAACAGGGGGCCCGGGGAGCTGTTTTTT

size: many
D: NA
J: TRBJ2-1
V: TRBV3-1/TRBV3-2
CDR3: CASSQEGRFSDEQFF
DNA: TGTGCCAGCAGCCAAGAGGGCAGGTTTAGTGATGAGCAGTTCTTC

size: NA
D: NA
J: TRBJ2-3
V: TRBV7-2
CDR3: CASSSLRGTDTQYF
DNA: TGTGCCAGCAGCTCGCTAAGAGGCACAGATACGCAGTATTTT

size: NA
D: NA
J: TRBJ1-4
V: TRBV7-9
CDR3: CASRTDIPYEKLFF
DNA: TGTGCCAGCAGAACGGACATTCCTTATGAAAAACTGTTTTTT

size: NA
D: NA
J: TRBJ1-3
V: TRBV7-8
CDR3: CASSPRANSGNTIYF
DNA: TGTGCCAGCAGCCCCAGGGCCAACTCTGGAAACACCATATATTTT

size: NA
D: NA
J: TRBJ2-6
V: TRBV5-6
CDR3: CASSRERARGGANVLTF
DNA: TGTGCCAGCAGCCGGGAGCGGGCTCGAGGTGGGGCCAACGTCCTGACTTTC

size: once
D: TRBD1
J: TRBJ1-1
V: TRBV5-4
CDR3: CASSLTGQGDTEAFF
DNA: TGTGCCAGCAGCTTAACTGGACAGGGGGACACTGAAGCTTTCTTT

size: once
D: NA
J: TRBJ2-2
V: TRBV19
CDR3: CASSPPGYSNTGELFF
DNA: TGTGCCAGTAGTCCCCCAGGGTATTCGAACACCGGGGAGCTGTTTTTT

size: NA
D: TRBD1
J: TRBJ2-3
V: TRBV5-1
CDR3: CASSHDRGGTDTQYF
DNA: TGCGCCAGCAGCCACGACAGGGGTGGTACAGATACGCAGTATTTT

size: NA
D: NA
J: TRBJ1-3
V: TRBV7-2
CDR3: CASSITTDVSGNTIYF
DNA: TGTGCCAGCAGCATTACGACTGATGTCTCTGGAAACACCATATATTTT

size: NA
D: TRBD1
J: TRBJ2-7
V: TRBV2
CDR3: CASTNQGARSEQYF
DNA: TGTGCCAGCACTAATCAGGGGGCGCGATCCGAGCAGTACTTC

size: NA
D: TRBD2
J: TRBJ2-3
V: TRBV6-1
CDR3: CASSAWTSGGSSTDTQYF
DNA: TGTGCCAGCAGTGCCTGGACTAGCGGGGGGTCTAGCACAGATACGCAGTATTTT

size: NA
D: NA
J: TRBJ2-3
V: TRBV3-1/TRBV3-2
CDR3: CASSLQGRRTQYF
DNA: TGTGCCAGCAGCCTCCAGGGTAGGCGTACGCAGTATTTT

size: NA
D: TRBD1
J: TRBJ1-2
V: TRBV5-4
CDR3: CASSSQGDYGYTF
DNA: TGTGCCAGCAGCTCGCAGGGGGACTATGGCTACACCTTC

size: few
D: NA
J: TRBJ1-1
V: TRBV5-5
CDR3: CASSSLTAEAFF
DNA: TGTGCCAGCAGCTCGTTGACAGCAGAAGCTTTCTTT

size: NA
D: NA
J: TRBJ1-2
V: TRBV6-1
CDR3: CASSEAWANTF
DNA: TGTGCCAGCAGTGAAGCATGGGCCAACACCTTC

size: few
D: NA
J: TRBJ2-7
V: TRBV3-1/TRBV3-2
CDR3: CASSLKGGLAYEQYF
DNA: TGTGCCAGCAGCCTAAAGGGAGGATTGGCCTACGAGCAGTACTTC

size: NA
D: TRBD2
J: TRBJ2-5
V: TRBV5-4
CDR3: CASSGGTSGYQETQYF
DNA: TGTGCCAGCAGCGGCGGGACTAGCGGTTACCAAGAGACCCAGTACTTC

size: NA
D: TRBD2
J: TRBJ2-1
V: TRBV9
CDR3: CASSPTGAGGPADEQFF
DNA: TGTGCCAGCAGCCCTACGGGGGCGGGGGGCCCCGCGGATGAGCAGTTCTTC

size: NA
D: TRBD1
J: TRBJ2-5
V: TRBV29-1
CDR3: CSVMTGGETQYF
DNA: TGCAGCGTTATGACAGGGGGGGAGACCCAGTACTTC

size: few
D: TRBD1
J: TRBJ1-2
V: TRBV7-8
CDR3: CASSSRQGALYGYTF
DNA: TGTGCCAGCAGCTCCCGACAGGGGGCCTTGTATGGCTACACCTTC

size: NA
D: TRBD1
J: TRBJ1-2
V: TRBV3-1/TRBV3-2
CDR3: CASSPRHRTGGGYGYTF
DNA: TGTGCCAGCAGCCCTCGCCACCGGACAGGGGGTGGCTATGGCTACACCTTC